The 14 T cell receptor beta chains given below trace back to one sample, sequenced in a study of T-cell memory formation after mild COVID-19. TCRdb analysed the 5' RACE reads with MiXCR anew, one entry per CDR3 protein. The repertoire holds about 340,000 distinct CDR3 sequences, less than 20% seen once, with 20% to 25% in the top ten. Sequencing used PBMCs or a T cell subset sorted from them (not recorded which). These receptors were collected from a man between 18 and 29 years old who had mild COVID-19 (a few samples of this study predate the infection). Cell type and time point are not known.

DNA for the CDR3: TGTGCCAGCTCACTCGGACACCTGGAGATCTACGAGCAGTACTTC. Protein sequence: CASSLGHLEIYEQYF. J is TRBJ2-7 and V is TRBV18, with D possibly matching TRBD1 (5 bases). The CDR3 is 15 amino acids. Trimming took off 4 bases at V and 3 bases at J, with 16 bases between the two ends. Germline V CDR1 and CDR2: KGHSH, LQKENI.

This clonotype was seen many times. The chain carries TRBV7-3 and TRBJ1-1; maybe TRBD1 (5 bases). The V and J ends lost 6 bases and 1 base respectively, with 9 bases between them. Germline CDR1 reads SGHTA; CDR2 reads FQGTGA. The length of the CDR3 is 13 residues. The CDR3 spells CASSSTGNTEAFF. The CDR3 DNA reads as TGTGCCAGCAGTTCAACAGGGAACACTGAAGCTTTCTTT.

The table lists this clonotype with a few counts. CDR3 coding DNA: TGCGCCAGCAGCTTGAGGATTGGTGTCGCCTCTGGGGCCAACGTCCTGACTTTC. Its translation is CASSLRIGVASGANVLTF. The chain couples TRBV5-1 to TRBJ2-6; D unclear. This CDR3 contains 18 residues. Trimming shortened V by 1 base and J by 0 bases, and 14 bases separated the two germline ends. CDR1 and CDR2 (germline): SGHRS, YFSETQ.

This chain uses TRBV9 with TRBJ2-7; tentatively, D is TRBD1 or TRBD2 (5 bases each). From germline, CDR1 is SGDLS and CDR2 YYNGEE. The CDR3 is made up of 13 amino acids. V lost 3 bases and J 2 bases, leaving 9 bases between the germline ends. In nucleotides, the CDR3 is TGTGCCAGCAGCGGGGGACCCACCTACGAGCAGTACTTC. It specifies CASSGGPTYEQYF.

The chain employs TRBV3-1 and TRBJ2-5; TRBD2 aligns across 8 bases. The CDR3 is 13 residues long. V lost 6 bases to trimming and J lost 3 bases; unmatched junction nucleotides: 3. Germline lookup yields CDR1 LGHDT and CDR2 YNNKEL (reference sequence). The CDR3, as DNA: TGTGCCAGCAGACGGACTAGCAAAGAGACCCAGTACTTC. It encodes CASRRTSKETQYF.

V gene TRBV2 combines with J gene TRBJ1-5, with D perhaps matching TRBD1 (5 bases). Germline CDR1 and CDR2: SNHLY and FYNNEI. The germline V and J ends were trimmed by 8 bases and 3 bases, with 11 bases remaining between them. The CDR3 is made up of 13 amino acids. The CDR3 sequence: CASCLGTNQPQHF. The CDR3 bases are TGTGCCAGCTGCCTTGGGACCAATCAGCCCCAGCATTTT.

The V gene is TRBV20-1, the J gene TRBJ1-6; no clear D. Germline V lookup: CDR1 DFQATT, CDR2 SNEGSKA (reference sequence). The V gene lost 4 bases and the J gene lost 6 bases, with 10 bases spanning the gap. This CDR3 has 13 amino acids. CDR3 loop: CSAKTRPNSPLHF. The CDR3 DNA reads as TGCAGTGCTAAAACGCGGCCTAATTCACCCCTCCACTTT.

Points on this clonotype: Mismatch with germline at one junction end may stem from a read error. The rearrangement joins TRBV4-3 to TRBJ2-1; possible D gene TRBD1, 7 bases. This CDR3 region has 15 residues. Germline V gene lookup returns CDR1 LGHNA and CDR2 YSLEER. CDR3: CASSQDAGGFNEQFF. CDR3 nucleotides: TGCGCCAGCAGTCAAGACGCAGGGGGGTTCAATGAGCAGTTCTTC.

The rearrangement joins TRBV7-2 to TRBJ2-7, with 9 bases identical to TRBD2. V shed 5 bases, J shed 2 bases, and the junction held 7 bases outside the gene matches. The length of the CDR3 is 15 residues. Germline V gives CDR1 SGHTA, CDR2 FQGNSA. CDR3 in amino acids: CASSKGLAVAYEQYV. The CDR3 nucleotides read TGTGCCAGCAGCAAGGGACTAGCTGTGGCCTACGAGCAGTACGTC.

This clonotype was counted many times. This chain links TRBV4-1 with TRBJ2-3; D gene uncertain. Germline assignment: CDR1 MGHRA and CDR2 YSYEKL. The CDR3 runs to 16 residues. Trimming removed 0 bases at V and 0 bases at J, with 10 bases between. In DNA form, the CDR3 reads TGCGCCAGCAGCCAAGAGAACAGCCCTAGCACAGATACGCAGTATTTT. Protein: CASSQENSPSTDTQYF.

The genes are TRBV5-1 and TRBJ2-3; D perhaps matches TRBD1 (5 bases). V was shortened by 4 bases and J by 4 bases, with 16 bases between the two germline ends. Germline V gene lookup returns CDR1 SGHRS and CDR2 YFSETQ. The CDR3 sequence is 15 residues long. The CDR3 here is CASSPRTIIPDTQYF. CDR3 DNA sequence: TGCGCCAGCAGCCCAAGGACAATAATCCCAGATACGCAGTATTTT.

CDR3 residues: CASRTGAYTQYF. The CDR3 DNA reads as TGTGCCAGCAGGACAGGGGCATATACGCAGTATTTT. The chain combines TRBV6-5 with TRBJ2-3; 8 bases map to TRBD1. The V segment lost 6 bases and the J segment 7 bases; nucleotides outside the gene matches: 3. The length of the CDR3 is 12 residues. Germline loops: CDR1 MNHEY, CDR2 SVGAGI.

This sequence joins TRBV6-5 and TRBJ1-4; perhaps TRBD1 as D (5 bases). Germline V CDR1 and CDR2: MNHEY, SVGAGI. The V end lost 6 bases, the J end lost 2 bases, and 10 bases lay between the germline ends. The CDR3 has 14 amino acids. The CDR3 DNA is TGTGCCAGCAGGGAGGGGCGGACTAATGAAAAACTGTTTTTT. Protein sequence: CASREGRTNEKLFF.

The V call is TRBV5-6, the J call TRBJ2-3; D is perhaps TRBD2 (6 bases). CDR3 length: 15 amino acids. Between the trimmed V and J ends, which lost 0 bases and 5 bases, there was a span of 13 bases. Germline V gene sequence: CDR1 SGHDT, CDR2 YYEEEE. The CDR3 region has the DNA TGTGCCAGCAGCTTGGAGGAGGGAATGGGAGATACGCAGTATTTT. Translated, it gives CASSLEEGMGDTQYF.